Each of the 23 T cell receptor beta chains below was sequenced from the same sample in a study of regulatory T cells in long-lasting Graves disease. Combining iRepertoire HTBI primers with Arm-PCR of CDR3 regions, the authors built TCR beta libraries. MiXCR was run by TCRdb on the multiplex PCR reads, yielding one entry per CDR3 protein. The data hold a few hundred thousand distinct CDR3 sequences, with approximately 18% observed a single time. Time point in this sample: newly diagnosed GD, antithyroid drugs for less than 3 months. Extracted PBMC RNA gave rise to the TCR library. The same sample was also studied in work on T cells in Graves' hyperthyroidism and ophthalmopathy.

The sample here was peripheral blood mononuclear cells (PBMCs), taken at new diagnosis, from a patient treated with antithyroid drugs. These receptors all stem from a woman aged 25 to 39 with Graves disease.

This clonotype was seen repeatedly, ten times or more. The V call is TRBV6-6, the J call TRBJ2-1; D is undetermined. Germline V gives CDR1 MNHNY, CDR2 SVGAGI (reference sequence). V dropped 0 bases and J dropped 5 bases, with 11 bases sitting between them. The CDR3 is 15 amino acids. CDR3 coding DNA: TGTGCCAGCAGTTACTCGGTCAAGGCCAACAATGAGCAGTTCTTC. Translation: CASSYSVKANNEQFF.

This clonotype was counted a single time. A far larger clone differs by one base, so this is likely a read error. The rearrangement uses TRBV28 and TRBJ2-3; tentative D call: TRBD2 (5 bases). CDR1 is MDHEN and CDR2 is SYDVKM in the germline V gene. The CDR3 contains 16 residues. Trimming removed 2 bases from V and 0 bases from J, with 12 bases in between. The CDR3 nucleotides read TGTGCCAGCAGTTTAGCGGGTCGGGCAAGCACAGATACGCAGTATTTT. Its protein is CASSLAGRASTDTQYF. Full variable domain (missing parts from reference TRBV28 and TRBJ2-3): DVKVTQSSRYLVKRTGEKVFLECVQDMDHENMFWYRQDPGLGLRLIYFSYDVKMKEKGDIPEGYSVSREKKERFSLILESASTNQTSMYLCASSLAGRASTDTQYFGPGTRLTVL.

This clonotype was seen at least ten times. Here the CDR3 reads CASSKGTSGQPQHF. The CDR3 nucleotides are TGTGCCAGCAGTAAGGGGACGTCGGGTCAGCCCCAGCATTTT. The V gene is TRBV27, the J gene TRBJ1-5; a weak D match, TRBD1 (5 bases). Germline V gene data show CDR1 as MNHEY and CDR2 as SMNVEV (reference sequence). This CDR3 region has 14 residues. With 5 bases removed from V and 6 bases from J, the gap between germline ends came to 14 bases.

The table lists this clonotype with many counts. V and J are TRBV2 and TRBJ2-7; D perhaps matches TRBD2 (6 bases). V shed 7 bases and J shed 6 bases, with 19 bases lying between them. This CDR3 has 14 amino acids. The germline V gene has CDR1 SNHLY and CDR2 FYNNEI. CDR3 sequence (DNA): TGTGCCAGCACCCTCGGGACTGGCCCCCGCGAGCAGTACTTC. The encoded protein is CASTLGTGPREQYF.

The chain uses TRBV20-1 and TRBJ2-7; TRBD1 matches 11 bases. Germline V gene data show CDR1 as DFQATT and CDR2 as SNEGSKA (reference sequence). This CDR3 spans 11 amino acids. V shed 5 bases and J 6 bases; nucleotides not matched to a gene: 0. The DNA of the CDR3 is TGCAGTGCTGGGACAGGGGGCGAGCAGTACTTC. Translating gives CSAGTGGEQYF.

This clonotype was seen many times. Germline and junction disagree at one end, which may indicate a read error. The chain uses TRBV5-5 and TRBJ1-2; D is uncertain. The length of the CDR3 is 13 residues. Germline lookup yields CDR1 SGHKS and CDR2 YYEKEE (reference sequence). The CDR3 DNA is TGTACCAGCAGCCCGAATTTAAGGAATGGCTACACCTTC. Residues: CTSSPNLRNGYTF.

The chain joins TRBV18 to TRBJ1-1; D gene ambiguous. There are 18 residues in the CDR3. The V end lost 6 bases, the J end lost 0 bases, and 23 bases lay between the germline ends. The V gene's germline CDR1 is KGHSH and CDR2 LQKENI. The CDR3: CASSPSVQVKPMNTEAFF. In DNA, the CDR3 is TGTGCCAGCTCTCCTTCGGTGCAGGTCAAACCTATGAACACTGAAGCTTTCTTT.

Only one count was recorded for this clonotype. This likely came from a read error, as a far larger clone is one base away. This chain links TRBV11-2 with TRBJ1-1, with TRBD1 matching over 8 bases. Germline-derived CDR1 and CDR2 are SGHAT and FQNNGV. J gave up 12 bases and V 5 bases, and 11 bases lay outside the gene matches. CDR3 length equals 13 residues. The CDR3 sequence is CASSRGARGPTFF. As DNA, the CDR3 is TGTGCCAGCAGCCGAGGAGCCAGGGGGCCAACTTTCTTT.

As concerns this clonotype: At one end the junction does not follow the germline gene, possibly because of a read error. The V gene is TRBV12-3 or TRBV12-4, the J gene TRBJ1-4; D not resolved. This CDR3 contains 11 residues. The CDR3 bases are TGCGCGACATTGGACCAAGAAAAACTGTTTTTT. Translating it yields CATLDQEKLFF.

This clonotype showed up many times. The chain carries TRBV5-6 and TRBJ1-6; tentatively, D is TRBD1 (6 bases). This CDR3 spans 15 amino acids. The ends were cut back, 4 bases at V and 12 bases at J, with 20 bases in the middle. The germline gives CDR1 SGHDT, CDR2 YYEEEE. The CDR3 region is CASSRGAGLGVPLHF. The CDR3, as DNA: TGTGCCAGCAGCCGGGGGGCAGGTTTAGGGGTACCCCTCCACTTT.

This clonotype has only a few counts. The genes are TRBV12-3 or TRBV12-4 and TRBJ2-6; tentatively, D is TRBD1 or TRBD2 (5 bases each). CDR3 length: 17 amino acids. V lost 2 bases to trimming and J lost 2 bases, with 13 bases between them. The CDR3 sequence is CASSLNRGSPGANVLTF. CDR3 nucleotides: TGTGCCAGCAGTTTAAATCGGGGCTCACCTGGGGCCAACGTCCTGACTTTC.

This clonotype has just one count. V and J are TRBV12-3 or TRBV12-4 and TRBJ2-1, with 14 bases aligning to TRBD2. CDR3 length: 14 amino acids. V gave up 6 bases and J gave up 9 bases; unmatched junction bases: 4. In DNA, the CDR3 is TGTGCCAGCAGGGGACTAGCGGGGGTTGGTGAGCAGTTCTTC. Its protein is CASRGLAGVGEQFF.

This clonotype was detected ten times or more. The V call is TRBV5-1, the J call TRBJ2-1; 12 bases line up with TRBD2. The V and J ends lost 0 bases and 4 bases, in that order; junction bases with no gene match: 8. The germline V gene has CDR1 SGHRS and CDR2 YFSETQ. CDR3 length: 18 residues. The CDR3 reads CASSLAPRTSGVYNEQFF. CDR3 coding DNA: TGCGCCAGCAGCTTGGCCCCTCGGACTAGCGGGGTGTACAATGAGCAGTTCTTC.

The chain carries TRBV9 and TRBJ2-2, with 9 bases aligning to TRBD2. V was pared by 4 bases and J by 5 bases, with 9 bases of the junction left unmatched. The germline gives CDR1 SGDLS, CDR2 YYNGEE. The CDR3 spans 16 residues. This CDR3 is CASSFGSGGRTGELFF. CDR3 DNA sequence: TGTGCCAGCAGCTTCGGTAGCGGGGGTCGAACCGGGGAGCTGTTTTTT. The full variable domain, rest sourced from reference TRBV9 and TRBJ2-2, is DSGVTQTPKHLITATGQRVTLRCSPRSGDLSVYWYQQSLDQGLQFLIQYYNGEERAKGNILERFSAQQFPDLHSELNLSSLELGDSALYFCASSFGSGGRTGELFFGEGSRLTVL.

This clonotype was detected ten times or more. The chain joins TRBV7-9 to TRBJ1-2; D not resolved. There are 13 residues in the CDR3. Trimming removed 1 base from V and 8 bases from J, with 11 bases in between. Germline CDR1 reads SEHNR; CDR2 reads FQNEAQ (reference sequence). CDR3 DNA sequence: TGTGCCAGCAGCTTAGAGGGCAGCTTGGGCTACACCTTC. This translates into CASSLEGSLGYTF. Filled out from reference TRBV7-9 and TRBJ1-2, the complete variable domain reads DTGVSQNPRHKITKRGQNVTFRCDPISEHNRLYWYRQTLGQGPEFLTYFQNEAQLEKSRLLSDRFSAERPKGSFSTLEIQRTEQGDSAMYLCASSLEGSLGYTFGSGTRLTVV.

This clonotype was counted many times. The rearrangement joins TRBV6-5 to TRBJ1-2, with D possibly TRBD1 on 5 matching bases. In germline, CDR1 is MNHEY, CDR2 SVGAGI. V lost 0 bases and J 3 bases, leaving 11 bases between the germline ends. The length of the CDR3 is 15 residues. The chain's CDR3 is CASSYSTAHYYGYTF. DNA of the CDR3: TGTGCCAGCAGTTACTCGACAGCCCATTACTATGGCTACACCTTC.

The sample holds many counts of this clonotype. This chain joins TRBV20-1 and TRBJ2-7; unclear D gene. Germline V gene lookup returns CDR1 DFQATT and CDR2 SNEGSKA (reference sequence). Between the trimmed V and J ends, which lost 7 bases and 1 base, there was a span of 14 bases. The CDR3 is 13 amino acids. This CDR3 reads CSVSEGISYEQYF. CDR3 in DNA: TGCAGTGTATCTGAAGGGATTTCCTACGAGCAGTACTTC.

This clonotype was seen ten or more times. The chain's CDR3 is CSARGTRDLGRTEAFF. The DNA of the CDR3 is TGCAGTGCTAGAGGTACTAGAGATCTTGGGAGAACTGAAGCTTTCTTT. The genes are TRBV20-1 and TRBJ1-1; D gene unclear. Germline-derived CDR1 and CDR2 are DFQATT and SNEGSKA (reference sequence). V dropped 1 base and J dropped 5 bases, with 20 bases sitting between them. There are 16 residues in the CDR3.

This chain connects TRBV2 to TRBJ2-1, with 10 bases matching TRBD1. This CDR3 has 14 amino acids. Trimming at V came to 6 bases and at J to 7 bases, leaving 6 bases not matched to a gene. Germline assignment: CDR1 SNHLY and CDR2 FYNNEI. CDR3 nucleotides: TGTGCCAGCAGGAGACAGGGGGCGATAAATGAGCAGTTCTTC. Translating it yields CASRRQGAINEQFF.

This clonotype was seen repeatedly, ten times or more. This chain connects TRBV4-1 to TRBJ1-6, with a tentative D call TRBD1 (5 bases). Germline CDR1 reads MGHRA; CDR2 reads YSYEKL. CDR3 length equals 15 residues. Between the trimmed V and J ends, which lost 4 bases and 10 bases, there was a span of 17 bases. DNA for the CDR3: TGCGCCAGCAGCCCAGGCGGGGGTCAAGAATCACCCCTCCACTTT. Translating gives CASSPGGGQESPLHF.

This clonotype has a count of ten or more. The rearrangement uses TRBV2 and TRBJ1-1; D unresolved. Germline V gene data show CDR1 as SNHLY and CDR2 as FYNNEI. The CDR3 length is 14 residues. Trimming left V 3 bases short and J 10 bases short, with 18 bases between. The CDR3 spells CASSDLPGVRGAFF. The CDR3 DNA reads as TGTGCCAGCAGTGACCTTCCCGGGGTTCGTGGAGCTTTCTTT.

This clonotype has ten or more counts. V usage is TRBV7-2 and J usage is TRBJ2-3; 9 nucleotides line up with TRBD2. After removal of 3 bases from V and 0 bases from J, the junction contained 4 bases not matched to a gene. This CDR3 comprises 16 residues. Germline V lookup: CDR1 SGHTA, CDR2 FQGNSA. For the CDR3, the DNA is TGTGCCAGCAGCTTCAGCGGGGGGCTCAGCACAGATACGCAGTATTTT. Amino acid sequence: CASSFSGGLSTDTQYF.

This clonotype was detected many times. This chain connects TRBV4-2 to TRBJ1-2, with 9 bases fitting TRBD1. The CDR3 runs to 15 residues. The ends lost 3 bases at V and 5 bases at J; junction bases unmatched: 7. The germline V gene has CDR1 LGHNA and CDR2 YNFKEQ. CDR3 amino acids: CASSHEGQGGYGYTF. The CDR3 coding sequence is TGTGCCAGCAGCCATGAGGGACAGGGAGGATATGGCTACACCTTC.